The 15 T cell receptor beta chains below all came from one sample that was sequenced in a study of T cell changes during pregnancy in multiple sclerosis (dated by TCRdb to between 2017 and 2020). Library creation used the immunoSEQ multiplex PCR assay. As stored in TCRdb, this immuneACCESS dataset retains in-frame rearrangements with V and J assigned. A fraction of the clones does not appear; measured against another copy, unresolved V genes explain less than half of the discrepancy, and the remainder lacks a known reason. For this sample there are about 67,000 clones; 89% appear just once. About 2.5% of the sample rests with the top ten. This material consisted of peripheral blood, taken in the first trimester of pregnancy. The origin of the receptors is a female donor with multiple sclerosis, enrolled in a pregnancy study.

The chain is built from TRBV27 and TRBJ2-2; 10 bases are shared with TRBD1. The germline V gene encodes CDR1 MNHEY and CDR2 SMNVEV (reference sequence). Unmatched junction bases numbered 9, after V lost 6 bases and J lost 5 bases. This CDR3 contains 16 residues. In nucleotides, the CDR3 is TGTGCCAGCAGCCGCTCCGGGACAGGGGTTACCGGGGAGCTGTTTTTT. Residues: CASSRSGTGVTGELFF.

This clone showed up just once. The CDR3 reads CASQTPPLAGGRGEQFF. In DNA, the CDR3 is TGTGCCAGCCAAACCCCCCCACTAGCGGGGGGGCGGGGTGAGCAGTTCTTC. V and J are TRBV11-2 and TRBJ2-1; 13 bases line up with TRBD2. CDR3 length: 17 amino acids. Germline V gene sequence: CDR1 SGHAT, CDR2 FQNNGV. The V segment lost 8 bases and the J segment 9 bases; nucleotides outside the gene matches: 16.

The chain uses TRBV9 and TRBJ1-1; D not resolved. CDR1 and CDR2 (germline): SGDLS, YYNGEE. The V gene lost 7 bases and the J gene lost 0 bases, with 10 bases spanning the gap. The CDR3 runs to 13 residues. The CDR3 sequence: CASGAVMNTEAFF. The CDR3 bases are TGTGCCAGCGGCGCAGTAATGAACACTGAAGCTTTCTTT.

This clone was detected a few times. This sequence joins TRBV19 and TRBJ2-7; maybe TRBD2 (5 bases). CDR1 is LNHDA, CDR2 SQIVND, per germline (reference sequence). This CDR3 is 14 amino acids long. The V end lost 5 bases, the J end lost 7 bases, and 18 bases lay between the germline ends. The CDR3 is CASSDGGPPTEQYF. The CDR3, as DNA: TGTGCCAGTAGTGATGGCGGGCCCCCTACGGAGCAGTACTTC.

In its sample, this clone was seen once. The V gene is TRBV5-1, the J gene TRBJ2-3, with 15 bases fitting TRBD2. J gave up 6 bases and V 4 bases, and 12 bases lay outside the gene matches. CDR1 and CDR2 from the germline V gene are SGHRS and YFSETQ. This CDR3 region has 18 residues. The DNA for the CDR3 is TGCGCCAGCAGCCCGGGACTAGCGGGGGGCCCGACAAGGGATACGCAGTATTTT. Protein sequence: CASSPGLAGGPTRDTQYF. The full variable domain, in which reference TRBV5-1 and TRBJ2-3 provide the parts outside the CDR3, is KAGVTQTPRYLIKTRGQQVTLSCSPISGHRSVSWYQQTPGQGLQFLFEYFSETQRNKGNFPGRFSGRQFSNSRSEMNVSTLELGDSALYLCASSPGLAGGPTRDTQYFGPGTRLTVL.

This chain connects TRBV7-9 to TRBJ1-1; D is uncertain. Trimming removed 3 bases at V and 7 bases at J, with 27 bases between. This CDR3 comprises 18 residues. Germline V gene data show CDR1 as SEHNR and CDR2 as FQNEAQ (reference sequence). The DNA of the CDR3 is TGTGCCAGCAGCTTTATAAGAACAGACATTAAGCACGCCAATGAAGCTTTCTTT. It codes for CASSFIRTDIKHANEAFF.

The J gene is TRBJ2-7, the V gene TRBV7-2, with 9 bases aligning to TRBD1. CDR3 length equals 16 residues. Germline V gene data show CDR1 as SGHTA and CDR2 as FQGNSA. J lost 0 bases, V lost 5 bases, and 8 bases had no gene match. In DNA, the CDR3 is TGTGCCAGCAGCGGGCCAGACAGGGGGAGCTCCTACGAGCAGTACTTC. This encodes CASSGPDRGSSYEQYF.

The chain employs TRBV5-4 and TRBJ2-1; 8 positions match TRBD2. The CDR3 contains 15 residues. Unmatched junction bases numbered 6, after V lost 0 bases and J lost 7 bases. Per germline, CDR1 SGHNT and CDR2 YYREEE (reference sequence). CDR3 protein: CASSLGAGGDNEQFF. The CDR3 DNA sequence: TGTGCCAGCAGCTTGGGTGCGGGAGGTGATAATGAGCAGTTCTTC.

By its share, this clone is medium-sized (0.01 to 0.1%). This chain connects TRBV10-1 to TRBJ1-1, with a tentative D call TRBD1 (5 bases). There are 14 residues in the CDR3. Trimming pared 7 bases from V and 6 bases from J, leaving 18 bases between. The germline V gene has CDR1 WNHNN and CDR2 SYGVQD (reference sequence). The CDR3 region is CASTQDISGSEAFF. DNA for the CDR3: TGCGCCAGCACCCAGGACATCTCGGGCTCTGAAGCTTTCTTT.

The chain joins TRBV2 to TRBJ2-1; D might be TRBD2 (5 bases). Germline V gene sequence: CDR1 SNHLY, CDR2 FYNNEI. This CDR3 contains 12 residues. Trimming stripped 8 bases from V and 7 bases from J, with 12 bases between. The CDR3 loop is CASSLGANEQFF. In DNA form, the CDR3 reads TGTGCCAGCTCCCTGGGAGCAAATGAGCAGTTCTTC.

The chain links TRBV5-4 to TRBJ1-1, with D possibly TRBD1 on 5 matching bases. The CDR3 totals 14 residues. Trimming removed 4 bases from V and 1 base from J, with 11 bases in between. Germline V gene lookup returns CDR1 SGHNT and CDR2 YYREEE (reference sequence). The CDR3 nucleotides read TGTGCCAGCAGCCACGCCGACAGGAACACTGAAGCTTTCTTT. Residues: CASSHADRNTEAFF.

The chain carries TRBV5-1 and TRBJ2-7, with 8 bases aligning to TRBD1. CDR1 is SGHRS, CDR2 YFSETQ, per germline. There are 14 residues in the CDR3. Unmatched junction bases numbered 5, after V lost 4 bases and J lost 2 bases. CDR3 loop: CASSPQGAAYEQYF. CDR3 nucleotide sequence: TGCGCCAGCAGCCCCCAGGGGGCGGCCTACGAGCAGTACTTC. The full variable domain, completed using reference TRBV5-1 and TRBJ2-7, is KAGVTQTPRYLIKTRGQQVTLSCSPISGHRSVSWYQQTPGQGLQFLFEYFSETQRNKGNFPGRFSGRQFSNSRSEMNVSTLELGDSALYLCASSPQGAAYEQYFGPGTRLTVT.

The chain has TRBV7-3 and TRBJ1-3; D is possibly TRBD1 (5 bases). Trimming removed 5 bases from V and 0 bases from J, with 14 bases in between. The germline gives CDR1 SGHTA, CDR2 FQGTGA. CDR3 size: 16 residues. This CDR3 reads CASSPGGGSSGNTIYF. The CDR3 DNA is TGTGCCAGCAGCCCCGGGGGGGGAAGCTCTGGAAACACCATATATTTT.

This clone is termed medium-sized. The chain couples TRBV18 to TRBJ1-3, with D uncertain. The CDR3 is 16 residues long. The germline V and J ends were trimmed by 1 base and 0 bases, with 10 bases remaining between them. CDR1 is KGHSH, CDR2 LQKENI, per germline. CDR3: CASSPRRLNSGNTIYF. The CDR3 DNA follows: TGTGCCAGCTCACCACGGAGACTAAACTCTGGAAACACCATATATTTT.

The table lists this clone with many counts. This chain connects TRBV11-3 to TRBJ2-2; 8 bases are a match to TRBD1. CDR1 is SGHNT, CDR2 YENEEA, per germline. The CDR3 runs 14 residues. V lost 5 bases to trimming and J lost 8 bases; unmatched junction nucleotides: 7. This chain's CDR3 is CASSPRGRNGELFF. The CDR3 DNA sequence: TGTGCCAGCAGCCCCAGGGGGCGCAATGGGGAGCTGTTTTTT. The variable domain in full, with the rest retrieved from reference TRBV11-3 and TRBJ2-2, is EAGVVQSPRYKIIEKKQPVAFWCNPISGHNTLYWYLQNLGQGPELLIRYENEEAVDDSQLPKDRFSAERLKGVDSTLKIQPAELGDSAVYLCASSPRGRNGELFFGEGSRLTVL.